These 28 T cell receptor beta chains came from one sample sequenced in a study of T cells in Graves' hyperthyroidism and ophthalmopathy. Researchers amplified the TCR beta CDR3 regions from RNA transcripts. Using the HTBI primer set, a first-round RT-PCR was run on the TCR CDR3. TCRdb used MiXCR to reprocess the multiplex PCR reads, holding one entry per CDR3 protein. The table shows around 580,000 distinct CDR3 sequences, with 16% occurring only once. Sequenced sample: blood. These receptors were obtained from a woman between 18 and 29 years old with Graves' hyperthyroidism.

This clonotype was counted at least ten times. The chain uses TRBV20-1 and TRBJ1-5; D gene ambiguous. This CDR3 is 13 amino acids long. The germline V and J ends were trimmed by 1 base and 4 bases, with 8 bases remaining between them. Germline V gene data show CDR1 as DFQATT and CDR2 as SNEGSKA (reference sequence). CDR3 sequence: CSARAAQNQPQHF. As DNA, the CDR3 is TGCAGTGCTAGAGCAGCTCAGAATCAGCCCCAGCATTTT.

This clonotype was seen repeatedly, ten times or more. This chain connects TRBV28 to TRBJ1-1, with D possibly being TRBD1 (6 bases). Germline CDR1 is MDHEN and CDR2 is SYDVKM. The CDR3 sequence is 14 residues long. V lost 1 base and J 3 bases, leaving 9 bases between the germline ends. The CDR3 reads CASSLSNRDTEAFF. The CDR3 bases are TGTGCCAGCAGTTTATCCAACAGGGACACTGAAGCTTTCTTT.

The table lists this clonotype with many counts. A read error may account for a junction end that differs from germline. This chain connects TRBV7-8 to TRBJ1-6; D gene ambiguous. Germline loops: CDR1 SGHVS, CDR2 FQNEAQ. The CDR3 contains 14 residues. CDR3 residues: CASSLGGYNSPLHF. The CDR3 DNA sequence: TGTGCCAGCAGTTTAGGAGGCTATAATTCACCCCTCCACTTT.

There are many counts of this clonotype. The V and J genes are TRBV30 and TRBJ2-3, with D unresolved. V was clipped by 3 bases and J by 2 bases, with 9 bases between them. The CDR3 sequence is 13 residues long. Germline lookup yields CDR1 GTSNPN and CDR2 SVGIG (reference sequence). The CDR3 sequence: CAWSSALTDTQYF. The CDR3 nucleotides read TGTGCCTGGAGCAGTGCCCTCACAGATACGCAGTATTTT.

This clonotype was found a few times. The chain carries TRBV10-3 and TRBJ2-5; 7 positions match TRBD1. Germline V gene sequence: CDR1 ENHRY, CDR2 SYGVKD. This CDR3 has 15 residues. V was pared by 3 bases and J by 4 bases, with 8 bases of the junction left unmatched. The CDR3 DNA sequence: TGTGCCATCAGTGACACCCCGGGACAGATAGAGACCCAGTACTTC. Protein product: CAISDTPGQIETQYF.

This clonotype has a count of ten or more. The rearrangement joins TRBV5-1 to TRBJ1-1; D possibly corresponds to TRBD1 (6 bases). Trimming took off 0 bases at V and 11 bases at J, with 20 bases between the two ends. CDR3 size: 15 residues. Germline assignment: CDR1 SGHRS and CDR2 YFSETQ. CDR3 in amino acids: CASSLASYPQGMAFF. CDR3 DNA sequence: TGCGCCAGCAGCTTGGCCTCTTATCCCCAGGGGATGGCTTTCTTT.

The gene calls are TRBV3-1 and TRBJ2-7; 8 bases map to TRBD2. The CDR3 length is 16 residues. Germline CDR1 LGHDT, CDR2 YNNKEL (reference sequence). V dropped 0 bases and J dropped 0; count of bases not matched to a gene: 4. DNA of the CDR3: TGTGCCAGCAGCCAAGAACAGAGCGGGGGCTCCTACGAGCAGTACTTC. This codes for CASSQEQSGGSYEQYF.

The chain carries TRBV19 and TRBJ1-2; D gene ambiguous. Germline V gene lookup returns CDR1 LNHDA and CDR2 SQIVND (reference sequence). The CDR3 length is 13 residues. The V end lost 4 bases, the J end lost 4 bases, and 10 bases lay between the germline ends. The CDR3 spells CASSTRGVYGYTF. The CDR3 DNA sequence: TGTGCCAGTAGTACCCGAGGAGTCTATGGCTACACCTTC.

The gene calls are TRBV5-4 and TRBJ1-1; D unresolved. This CDR3 contains 15 residues. CDR1 and CDR2 from the germline V gene are SGHNT and YYREEE (reference sequence). V was trimmed by 4 bases and J by 0 bases, leaving 13 bases between them. CDR3 residues: CASSATPGLNTEAFF. The CDR3 DNA sequence: TGTGCCAGCAGCGCTACTCCGGGCCTGAACACTGAAGCTTTCTTT.

The chain joins TRBV28 to TRBJ2-3, with 7 bases matching TRBD2. J gave up 3 bases and V 5 bases, and 8 bases lay outside the gene matches. This CDR3 is built from 15 residues. The V gene's germline CDR1 is MDHEN and CDR2 SYDVKM. CDR3 DNA: TGTGCCAGCAGTGGAAGAGCGGGGAGGACAGATACGCAGTATTTT. Translation: CASSGRAGRTDTQYF.

This clonotype has a count of ten or more. This CDR3 reads CASSFRGRTYEQYF. CDR3 bases: TGTGCCAGCAGCTTCAGGGGGAGGACCTACGAGCAGTACTTC. The chain uses TRBV7-2 and TRBJ2-7; the D gene is possibly TRBD1 (7 bases). The CDR3 sequence is 14 residues long. Germline V gene sequence: CDR1 SGHTA, CDR2 FQGNSA. V lost 3 bases and J lost 2, with 11 bases in between.

Worth noting for this clonotype: A clone one base away is much larger, so this may be a read error. The rearrangement uses TRBV3-1 and TRBJ2-1; a possible D gene is TRBD1 (6 bases). Germline loops: CDR1 LGHDT, CDR2 YNNKEL (reference sequence). This CDR3 has 16 amino acids. The CDR3 nucleotides read TGTGCCAGCAGCCACCTCGGCCAGGGGTCCTCCAATGAGCAGTTCTTC. Encoded protein: CASSHLGQGSSNEQFF.

This clonotype has a count of ten or more. The chain joins TRBV7-2 to TRBJ2-7; 10 bases agree with TRBD2. The CDR3 extends over 16 amino acids. Germline values: CDR1 SGHTA, CDR2 FQGNSA. V was pared by 5 bases and J by 0 bases, with 7 bases of the junction left unmatched. The DNA for the CDR3 is TGTGCCAGCAGCGTTAGCGGGGGGTTTGTCTCCTACGAGCAGTACTTC. Amino acids: CASSVSGGFVSYEQYF.

The chain carries TRBV4-1 and TRBJ1-4; D is perhaps TRBD1 (5 bases). CDR1 and CDR2 from the germline V gene are MGHRA and YSYEKL. This CDR3 region has 15 residues. Trimming took 3 bases from V and 3 from J, leaving 11 bases between them. This chain's CDR3 is CASSHDPGPNEKLFF. In DNA form, the CDR3 reads TGCGCCAGCAGCCACGACCCGGGACCTAATGAAAAACTGTTTTTT.

This clonotype was counted ten times or more. The V gene is TRBV2, the J gene TRBJ1-1; possible D gene TRBD1, 5 bases. The CDR3 has 15 amino acids. Germline CDR1 and CDR2: SNHLY and FYNNEI. The V end was cut by 1 base, the J end by 1 base, with 10 bases between. The CDR3 here is CASSEVGRQNTEAFF. The CDR3 DNA reads as TGTGCCAGCAGTGAAGTGGGACGACAGAACACTGAAGCTTTCTTT.

This clonotype appeared many times. The rearrangement links TRBV12-3 or TRBV12-4 to TRBJ2-5, with D possibly TRBD1 on 6 matching bases. The CDR3 length is 13 residues. Trimming pared 6 bases from V and 5 bases from J, leaving 13 bases between. CDR3 in DNA: TGTGCCAGCAGGGGGGCCGGATGGGAGACCCAGTACTTC. Protein: CASRGAGWETQYF.

The chain employs TRBV19 and TRBJ1-1, with 7 bases fitting TRBD1. V dropped 4 bases and J dropped 5; count of bases not matched to a gene: 7. Germline V gives CDR1 LNHDA, CDR2 SQIVND (reference sequence). The CDR3 has 14 residues. This CDR3 reads CASSRDRVGTEAFF. The DNA of the CDR3 is TGTGCCAGTAGTAGAGACAGGGTAGGTACTGAAGCTTTCTTT.

In its sample, this clonotype was seen a few times. The chain has TRBV12-3 or TRBV12-4 and TRBJ2-2, with TRBD1 matching 9 bases. Trimming took 4 bases from V and 6 from J; bases not matched to a gene: 0. The CDR3 is made up of 13 amino acids. The CDR3 nucleotides read TGTGCCAGCAGTTGGACAGGGGCCGGGGAGCTGTTTTTT. Its translation: CASSWTGAGELFF.

This clonotype was observed many times. The rearrangement links TRBV12-3 or TRBV12-4 to TRBJ1-1; tentatively, D is TRBD1 (5 bases). The CDR3 extends over 13 amino acids. V gave up 3 bases and J gave up 7 bases, with 12 bases separating them. The CDR3 DNA reads as TGTGCCAGCAGTTTGGGGCCTACTAGTGAAGCTTTCTTT. Protein product: CASSLGPTSEAFF.

This clonotype was seen only a few times. The chain links TRBV20-1 to TRBJ2-3; no reliable D call. Looked up from germline, CDR1 is DFQATT and CDR2 is SNEGSKA (reference sequence). Trimming took off 3 bases at V and 5 bases at J, with 6 bases between the two ends. CDR3 length: 11 residues. In nucleotides, the CDR3 is TGCAGTGCTAGGGCTTTAGATACGCAGTATTTT. Residues: CSARALDTQYF.

This clonotype was detected ten times or more. The J gene is TRBJ1-1, the V gene TRBV9; D perhaps matches TRBD1 (5 bases). This CDR3 comprises 13 residues. CDR1 and CDR2 from the germline V gene are SGDLS and YYNGEE. V was pared by 5 bases and J by 1 base, with 9 bases between. The CDR3 region is CASSAGPNTEAFF. The CDR3 DNA reads as TGTGCCAGCAGTGCAGGGCCGAACACTGAAGCTTTCTTT.

This clonotype was found many times. This chain uses TRBV5-6 with TRBJ2-3, with 9 bases fitting TRBD1. Germline CDR1 and CDR2: SGHDT and YYEEEE. CDR3 size: 13 residues. V dropped 4 bases and J dropped 7; count of bases not matched to a gene: 4. The CDR3 DNA reads TGTGCCAGCAGCCCGGGGACAGGGTATACGCAGTATTTT. This encodes CASSPGTGYTQYF.

This clonotype was picked up many times. The genes are TRBV6-1 and TRBJ1-5; D remains ambiguous. This CDR3 is built from 14 residues. V gave up 7 bases and J gave up 0 bases, with 10 bases separating them. Germline CDR1 is MNHNS and CDR2 is SASEGT. In nucleotides, the CDR3 is TGTGCCAGCACGACGGCCTATAGCAATCAGCCCCAGCATTTT. It is translated as CASTTAYSNQPQHF.

This chain links TRBV18 with TRBJ1-1; perhaps TRBD1 as D (6 bases). V was trimmed by 3 bases and J by 0 bases, leaving 14 bases between them. The CDR3 length is 16 residues. CDR1 KGHSH and CDR2 LQKENI come from the germline V gene. The chain's CDR3 is CASSPQGSALNTEAFF. CDR3 nucleotide sequence: TGTGCCAGCTCACCGCAGGGGAGCGCATTGAACACTGAAGCTTTCTTT.

This clonotype was seen more than once but under ten times. V usage is TRBV27 and J usage is TRBJ1-4; 10 nucleotides line up with TRBD1. This CDR3 has 14 amino acids. Germline V gives CDR1 MNHEY, CDR2 SMNVEV (reference sequence). V lost 5 bases to trimming and J lost 8 bases; unmatched junction nucleotides: 5. CDR3 sequence (DNA): TGTGCCAGCAGTCTGACAGGGGGCGGGGAAAAACTGTTTTTT. Amino acid sequence: CASSLTGGGEKLFF.

This clonotype was seen many times. This chain joins TRBV12-3 or TRBV12-4 and TRBJ2-5, with 10 bases matching TRBD1. This CDR3 is built from 13 residues. After removal of 3 bases from V and 7 bases from J, the junction contained 2 bases not matched to a gene. The CDR3 bases are TGTGCCAGCAGTTTTAGGACAGGGGGGACCCAGTACTTC. Its protein product is CASSFRTGGTQYF.

The rearrangement uses TRBV29-1 and TRBJ1-5, with 7 nucleotides matching TRBD1. Germline lookup yields CDR1 SQVTM and CDR2 ANQGSEA. CDR3 length equals 14 residues. CDR3 amino acids: CTVPGGGSNQPQHF. In DNA, the CDR3 is TGCACCGTCCCAGGGGGTGGCAGCAATCAGCCCCAGCATTTT.

The table lists this clonotype with many counts. The chain combines TRBV6-2 or TRBV6-3 with TRBJ1-5; D remains ambiguous. The germline gives CDR1 MNHEY, CDR2 SVGEGT. Trimming shortened V by 5 bases and J by 3 bases, and 14 bases separated the two germline ends. This CDR3 is 15 amino acids long. CDR3 loop: CASSGFNFPNQPQHF. Written as DNA, the CDR3 is TGTGCCAGCAGTGGGTTCAACTTCCCCAATCAGCCCCAGCATTTT.